This T cell receptor (beta chain) was captured by sequencing in a study of T-cell reconstitution after alpha-beta-depleted transplantation in children. This clonotype has only a few counts. This could be a read error, since a much larger clone is one nucleotide away. This CDR3 spans 12 amino acids. In germline, CDR1 is MNHNS, CDR2 SASEGT. As it was prepared, the TCRbeta library received unique molecular identifiers. TCRdb redid the calling of the PCR reads with MiXCR, one entry per CDR3 protein. The sample contains about 610,000 distinct CDR3 sequences, under 12% of which appear only once. The chain has TRBV6-1 and TRBJ2-7; D remains unclear. This clonotype was obtained from a human donor who donated a stem cell graft to a child with acute myeloid leukemia. The sequencing used PBMCs from the stem cell graft donor, collected from the stem cell graft. The CDR3 nucleotides are TGTGCCAGCAGTGAGCTGGAATACGAGCAGTGCTTC. Translation: CASSELEYEQCF.